Each of the 19 T cell receptor beta chains below was sequenced from the same sample in a study of CD8+ T cells in alopecia areata. Treatment defined: oral pan-JAK inhibitor, 5-10 mg twice daily. As the sequencing template, cDNA was produced by extracting RNA and reverse transcribing it. Only in-frame clones appear in the TCRdb table, and some are missing; sequencing was by immunoSEQ multiplex PCR. The repertoire has some 110,000 clones, roughly 50% of them found once; the top ten carry approximately 12%. The source material was CD8+ T cells sorted from blood, sampled at week 24, from a patient treated with tofacitinib. Every receptor here comes from a human donor with alopecia areata.

V and J are TRBV5-6 and TRBJ1-1; D gene uncertain. Germline-derived CDR1 and CDR2 are SGHDT and YYEEEE. Trimming shortened V by 4 bases and J by 6 bases, and 22 bases separated the two germline ends. The length of the CDR3 is 16 residues. Here the CDR3 DNA reads TGTGCCAGCAGCCGGACCCCGCGGGAGGTGGGTCCTGAAGCTTTCTTT. Residues: CASSRTPREVGPEAFF. The full variable domain, in which reference TRBV5-6 and TRBJ1-1 provide the parts outside the CDR3, is DAGVTQSPTHLIKTRGQQVTLRCSPKSGHDTVSWYQQALGQGPQFIFQYYEEEERQRGNFPDRFSGHQFPNYSSELNVNALLLGDSALYLCASSRTPREVGPEAFFGQGTRLTVV.

A few counts support this clone. The genes are TRBV10-3 and TRBJ2-6; 8 bases match TRBD2. Looked up from germline, CDR1 is ENHRY and CDR2 is SYGVKD. This CDR3 has 18 amino acids. The V and J ends lost 6 bases and 0 bases, in that order; junction bases with no gene match: 10. CDR3 DNA: TGTGCCATCAGCCTAAAAGCGGGGGCCCGCTCTGGGGCCAACGTCCTGACTTTC. It is translated as CAISLKAGARSGANVLTF.

This clone was detected only once. The chain couples TRBV15 to TRBJ2-1; D tentatively fits TRBD1 or TRBD2 (6 bases each). Germline CDR1 reads LNHNV; CDR2 reads YYDKDF (reference sequence). V was pared by 1 base and J by 8 bases, with 12 bases between. The CDR3 is made up of 14 amino acids. Here the CDR3 reads CATSRAGALDEQFF. The CDR3 region has the DNA TGTGCCACCAGCAGAGCGGGGGCCCTCGATGAGCAGTTCTTC.

This clone was detected a few times. The chain joins TRBV7-8 to TRBJ2-1; tentatively, D is TRBD1 or TRBD2 (7 bases each). The germline V gene has CDR1 SGHVS and CDR2 FQNEAQ. The CDR3 runs 13 residues. V was clipped by 6 bases and J by 4 bases, with 10 bases between them. The CDR3 region is CASRQGGYNEQFF. The CDR3 region has the DNA TGTGCCAGCAGGCAGGGGGGGTACAATGAGCAGTTCTTC.

The chain has TRBV25-1 and TRBJ2-2; D remains ambiguous. V lost 5 bases and J lost 3, with 1 base in between. This CDR3 is built from 11 residues. The germline V gene encodes CDR1 MGHDK and CDR2 SYGVNS. The CDR3 region has the DNA TGTGCCAGCAGTCACACCGGGGAGCTGTTTTTT. This gives the protein CASSHTGELFF.

The V and J genes are TRBV30 and TRBJ1-4; D gene unclear. Germline-derived CDR1 and CDR2 are GTSNPN and SVGIG (reference sequence). This CDR3 has 13 amino acids. V lost 3 bases and J lost 8, with 13 bases in between. The CDR3 coding sequence is TGTGCCTGGAGCCCGAATATGGGGGAAAAACTGTTTTTT. Its protein is CAWSPNMGEKLFF.

This clone was seen more than once but under ten times. The V gene is TRBV12-5, the J gene TRBJ2-7; no definite D call. From germline, CDR1 is LGHNT and CDR2 FRNRAP. The CDR3 consists of 13 residues. With 2 bases removed from V and 2 bases from J, the gap between germline ends came to 7 bases. This CDR3 is CASGLPQTYEQYF. The CDR3 nucleotides read TGTGCTAGTGGTTTGCCGCAGACCTACGAGCAGTACTTC.

The J gene is TRBJ2-5, the V gene TRBV30, with D possibly matching TRBD2 (6 bases). The V gene lost 1 base and the J gene lost 3 bases, with 12 bases spanning the gap. Germline V gives CDR1 GTSNPN, CDR2 SVGIG (reference sequence). This CDR3 has 14 residues. CDR3 DNA: TGTGCCTGGAGTGCGGTTGGAGGGGAAGAGACCCAGTACTTC. As protein: CAWSAVGGEETQYF. The whole variable domain, filled in from reference TRBV30 and TRBJ2-5, reads SQTIHQWPATLVQPVGSPLSLECTVEGTSNPNLYWYRQAAGRGLQLLFYSVGIGQISSEVPQNLSASRPQDRQFILSSKKLLLSDSGFYLCAWSAVGGEETQYFGPGTRLLVL.

The chain couples TRBV29-1 to TRBJ2-2, with 11 nucleotides matching TRBD1. The V and J ends lost 1 base and 5 bases, in that order; junction bases with no gene match: 3. CDR3 size: 15 residues. CDR1 and CDR2 (germline): SQVTM, ANQGSEA. CDR3 sequence reads: CSVEGGQGATGELFF. The CDR3 DNA is TGCAGCGTTGAAGGTGGACAGGGGGCGACCGGGGAGCTGTTTTTT.

This rearrangement joins TRBV27 to TRBJ2-1, with 13 bases identical to TRBD2. Germline values: CDR1 MNHEY, CDR2 SMNVEV (reference sequence). Trimming removed 3 bases from V and 5 bases from J; junction bases left unmatched: 4. This CDR3 spans 16 amino acids. The DNA of the CDR3 is TGTGCCAGCAGTTTCGGACTAGCGGGGGTACACAATGAGCAGTTCTTC. As protein: CASSFGLAGVHNEQFF.

This clone was detected only a few times. Other DNA sequences from this sample encode an identical CDR3 as well. V usage is TRBV4-1 and J usage is TRBJ2-3; perhaps TRBD1 as D (6 bases). Germline CDR1 reads MGHRA; CDR2 reads YSYEKL. V lost 2 bases, J lost 2 bases, and 8 bases lay in between. This CDR3 region has 14 residues. The CDR3 spells CASSQQGSTDTQYF. The CDR3 bases are TGCGCCAGCAGCCAACAGGGGTCCACAGATACGCAGTATTTT.

This clone was recorded once. The rearrangement uses TRBV7-9 and TRBJ1-4; D is uncertain. The CDR3 is made up of 13 amino acids. V was trimmed by 1 base and J by 6 bases, leaving 6 bases between them. Germline loops: CDR1 SEHNR, CDR2 FQNEAQ (reference sequence). This CDR3 reads CASSLEGYEKLFF. DNA of the CDR3: TGTGCCAGCAGCTTAGAAGGATATGAAAAACTGTTTTTT.

This clone has only a few counts. The chain recombines TRBV29-1 with TRBJ2-2; D is uncertain. Deletions cut 1 base from V and 3 bases from J, with 9 bases between. This CDR3 is built from 14 residues. CDR1 SQVTM and CDR2 ANQGSEA come from the germline V gene. The CDR3 sequence is CSVEGAPDTGELFF. CDR3 DNA: TGCAGCGTTGAAGGGGCCCCCGACACCGGGGAGCTGTTTTTT.

This chain uses TRBV25-1 with TRBJ2-1; 8 positions match TRBD1. V lost 5 bases and J lost 7; bases outside the gene matches: 4. The CDR3 spans 13 residues. Germline CDR1 and CDR2: MGHDK and SYGVNS. In DNA form, the CDR3 reads TGTGCCAGCAGTTTCGACAGGGGAAATGAGCAGTTCTTC. Its translation is CASSFDRGNEQFF.

This chain joins TRBV29-1 and TRBJ1-2; TRBD1 is a possible D gene (5 bases). CDR3 length equals 11 residues. V was pared by 4 bases and J by 4 bases, with 7 bases between. Germline CDR1 and CDR2: SQVTM and ANQGSEA. CDR3 protein: CSVVGGYGYTF. Here the CDR3 DNA reads TGCAGCGTTGTCGGGGGCTATGGCTACACCTTC.

The gene calls are TRBV2 and TRBJ2-2; 8 nucleotides match TRBD1. The ends lost 6 bases at V and 9 bases at J; junction bases unmatched: 12. From germline, CDR1 is SNHLY and CDR2 FYNNEI. The CDR3 extends over 15 amino acids. The CDR3 DNA reads TGTGCCAGCAGGGCAGGGACAGGCCAAAGGCGGGAGCTGTTTTTT. This codes for CASRAGTGQRRELFF. The whole variable domain, remainder taken from reference TRBV2 and TRBJ2-2, is EPEVTQTPSHQVTQMGQEVILRCVPISNHLYFYWYRQILGQKVEFLVSFYNNEISEKSEIFDDQFSVERPDGSNFTLKIRSTKLEDSAMYFCASRAGTGQRRELFFGEGSRLTVL.

This clone has a single count. The chain employs TRBV6-6 and TRBJ1-2; 9 bases are shared with TRBD1. Germline V gene sequence: CDR1 MNHNY, CDR2 SVGAGI (reference sequence). The V gene end was trimmed by 7 bases and the J gene end by 3 bases; junction bases not matched to a gene: 9. This CDR3 comprises 15 residues. CDR3 region: CASNTVTGGYYGYTF. CDR3 coding DNA: TGTGCCAGCAACACGGTGACAGGGGGATACTATGGCTACACCTTC.

This sequence joins TRBV5-6 and TRBJ1-1; 10 bases match TRBD1. This CDR3 spans 14 amino acids. Germline V gene sequence: CDR1 SGHDT, CDR2 YYEEEE. V shed 4 bases, J shed 7 bases, and the junction held 7 bases outside the gene matches. CDR3 sequence (DNA): TGTGCCAGCAGCGCGGGACAGGGGCTTCTTGAAGCTTTCTTT. This translates into CASSAGQGLLEAFF.

This chain uses TRBV4-1 with TRBJ2-1, with 12 nucleotides matching TRBD2. The V segment lost 0 bases and the J segment 6 bases; nucleotides outside the gene matches: 6. The CDR3 consists of 17 residues. Germline lookup yields CDR1 MGHRA and CDR2 YSYEKL. DNA of the CDR3: TGCGCCAGCAGCCAAGAAGCTAGCGGGGGGGCATCCAATGAGCAGTTCTTC. Amino acids: CASSQEASGGASNEQFF.